This T cell receptor (beta chain) is drawn from a study of T cell responses to AZD1222 COVID-19 vaccine (dated by TCRdb to about 2021). Regarding the study in general: TCR sequencing covered about 230 trial participants: 200 to 220 given two doses of AZD1222 and approximately 26 given two doses of MenACWY control vaccine. Trial participants were enrolled by age into 18-55, 56-69 and 70-plus year subgroups, with roughly 160, 29 and 62 TCR-sequenced participants respectively.

The CDR3 regions of human TCRbeta chains were analyzed by immunosequencing. Per the authors' processing: TCRs in the repertoires were matched against a reference library of SARS-CoV-2-specific TCRs that had been generated with the MIRA antigen-specificity platform. Breadth meant the fraction of unique TCRs that were SARS-CoV-2-associated, whereas depth meant the fraction of total T cells that were SARS-CoV-2-associated. Each spike-specific TCR was assigned to its reactive spike region and to a CD4 or CD8 class using the MIRA data. Log10-transformed breadth and depth values were compared by one-way ANOVA with Sidak's multiple comparisons tests. This immuneACCESS table, as held by TCRdb, lists in-frame sequences with V and J called but not all clones. Of the missing ones, under half trace to an unresolved V gene in checked studies; the others have no known cause. The V and J calls and clone size are taken from that table; D and trimming were inferred from the DNA. Present in this sample are hundreds of thousands of clones, about 94% of which were seen just once. Together, the top ten hold around 0.58% of the sample.

What the research found in general, with its limitations: The 56-69-year group was small, and its depth increase did not reach significance, likely because of low power. Participants were mostly white British and included more females than males, and it was suggested by the authors that clonal diversity may have been underestimated. A significant rise in spike-specific TCR breadth and depth was observed after two AZD1222 doses relative to day 0 and relative to MenACWY recipients. Only a handful of AZD1222 recipients were SARS-CoV-2 seropositive at baseline, limiting conclusions about previously exposed vaccinees. Because no samples from the day 14 peak response were available, repertoires could be characterized only after the peak T cell response. Epitopes outside the regions mutated in the B.1.351 and B.1.1.7 variants were reportedly recognized by nearly half of the unique spike-specific TCRs. The whole spike protein was spanned by vaccine-associated CD4 TCRs, and dominant responses were seen in regions 160-218 and 743-854.

The CDR3 starts with the cysteine, ends with the phenylalanine, and has 14 residues. Left in the record is the CDR3 DNA by itself, 42 bases read in frame from the first base. In the germline V gene, CDR1 corresponds to SQVTM and CDR2 to ANQGSEA. Trimming takes 7 bases off V and 1 base off J; junction bases not matched to a gene: 9. For this clone: The antigen it binds to is not known. No base-level quality is on record; no much larger clone is a single base apart.

The time point label on this specimen signifies: about 28 days (+/-7) after the second vaccine dose. AZD1222 recipients with second doses at about 4 weeks or about 12 weeks were pooled, because spike-specific TCR depth and breadth did not differ between schedules. The vaccinee samples were drawn from two UK trials, COV001 and COV002, one of which was a single-blind randomized controlled phase 2/3 trial testing AZD1222 (ChAdOx1 nCoV-19) in healthy adults. For TCRbeta chain sequencing, PBMC samples from trial participants were taken at day 0 and at day 28 after the second dose. The sample was peripheral blood, taken 28 days after the second AZD1222 dose. This receptor chain uses TRBV29-1 and TRBJ1-1; TRBD1 agrees with 7 junctional bases. The receptor was isolated from an adult who received the AZD1222 COVID-19 vaccine. The CDR3 protein sequence reads: CSAGQAGANTEAFF. At the DNA level, the sequence is TGCAGCGCTGGACAGGCCGGAGCGAACACTGAAGCTTTCTTT.